Listed below are T cell receptor beta chains from one sample, sequenced in a study of blood T cells in healthy people across ages. TCRdb independently ran MiXCR on the 5' RACE reads; one entry per CDR3 protein. In the table there are roughly 1,000,000 distinct CDR3 sequences, approximately 25% of which are singletons. The same data also contributed to another study, on T cells of mothers and their children.

The sample consisted of blood. These receptors all stem from a girl aged 2 to 10 in good health. Each CDR3 is given with its conserved first and last residue. The order of the fields is V gene, D gene, J gene, clone size, CDR3 protein, CDR3 DNA. D genes are given only for firm matches. Some rows mark clone size as missing; the rest say once, few, many or name a class of expanded clone.

TRBV7-2	TRBD2	TRBJ2-5	-	CASSLGLQRGMIETQYF	TGTGCCAGCAGCTTAGGGCTGCAGCGGGGTATGATTGAGACCCAGTACTTC
TRBV29-1	-	TRBJ2-5	many	CSDARGGRQETQYF	TGCAGCGACGCGAGGGGGGGGCGGCAAGAGACCCAGTACTTC
TRBV14	-	TRBJ2-7	few	CASSQDFDYEQYF	TGTGCCAGCAGCCAAGATTTCGACTACGAGCAGTACTTC
TRBV6-2/TRBV6-3	TRBD1	TRBJ1-1	-	CASSAGTAYTEAFF	TGTGCCAGCAGCGCCGGGACAGCCTACACTGAAGCTTTCTTT
TRBV20-1	TRBD2	TRBJ2-5	-	CSARTLAGTLQETQYF	TGCAGTGCTAGGACGCTAGCGGGTACCCTCCAAGAGACCCAGTACTTC
TRBV7-2	-	TRBJ2-3	once	CASSLIRGAPMQYF	TGTGCCAGCAGCTTAATCCGGGGGGCCCCGATGCAGTATTTT
TRBV28	TRBD1	TRBJ2-7	-	CASSGRGQNEQYF	TGTGCCAGCTCCGGCAGGGGGCAAAACGAGCAGTACTTC
TRBV20-1	-	TRBJ2-3	-	CSARVKSTDTQYF	TGCAGTGCTAGAGTTAAGTCCACAGATACGCAGTATTTT
TRBV10-3	-	TRBJ2-3	few	CAITPGGTDTQYF	TGTGCCATCACCCCTGGCGGCACAGATACGCAGTATTTT
TRBV3-1	TRBD2	TRBJ2-1	-	CASSQVLRIAGRYEQFF	TGTGCCAGCAGCCAAGTGCTTCGGATAGCGGGGCGCTATGAGCAGTTCTTC
TRBV12-3/TRBV12-4	-	TRBJ1-1	-	CASSGEMGTEAFF	TGTGCCAGCTCAGGGGAGATGGGCACTGAAGCTTTCTTT
TRBV4-2	-	TRBJ2-5	-	CASSQTTVEETQYF	TGTGCCAGCAGCCAAACTACCGTAGAAGAGACCCAGTACTTC
TRBV20-1	-	TRBJ2-5	medium-sized	CSARDRETQYF	TGCAGTGCTAGAGACAGAGAGACCCAGTACTTC
TRBV14	-	TRBJ1-4	once	CASRGGGGNEKLFF	TGTGCCAGCCGCGGAGGAGGGGGTAATGAAAAACTGTTTTTT
TRBV27	-	TRBJ2-7	many	CASSLLGGYEQYF	TGTGCCAGCAGTTTACTGGGGGGCTACGAGCAGTACTTC
TRBV3-1	-	TRBJ2-7	-	CASSLENKQGQGVPYEQYF	TGTGCCAGCAGCCTCGAAAATAAACAGGGACAAGGGGTCCCGTACGAGCAGTACTTC
TRBV29-1	TRBD1	TRBJ2-7	-	CSGSGTGVEQYF	TGCAGCGGCTCCGGGACAGGGGTTGAGCAGTACTTC
TRBV18	TRBD2	TRBJ2-7	few	CASSPPAGGSSYEQYF	TGTGCCAGCTCACCACCAGCGGGAGGGTCGTCCTACGAGCAGTACTTC
TRBV5-1	TRBD2	TRBJ2-3	-	CASRKRGDTDTQYF	TGCGCCAGCAGAAAGCGGGGGGACACAGATACGCAGTATTTT
TRBV7-9	-	TRBJ1-1	-	CASSLVQGGEWDFF	TGTGCCAGCAGCTTAGTTCAGGGAGGGGAATGGGACTTCTTT
TRBV7-2	-	TRBJ2-7	-	CASSLVSVGSNYEQYF	TGTGCCAGCAGCTTAGTTTCTGTCGGGTCGAACTACGAGCAGTACTTC
TRBV20-1	-	TRBJ2-3	few	CSARDWRRPSWNTQYF	TGCAGTGCTAGAGATTGGCGTAGGCCATCGTGGAATACGCAGTATTTT
TRBV28	-	TRBJ1-4	few	CASSLEGTTNEKLFF	TGTGCCAGCAGTTTAGAAGGGACAACTAATGAAAAACTGTTTTTT
TRBV6-1	-	TRBJ1-5	-	CASSEGFAGMNQPQHF	TGTGCCAGCAGTGAAGGTTTCGCAGGGATGAATCAGCCCCAGCATTTT
TRBV10-3	-	TRBJ1-1	-	CAITPNDLNTEAFF	TGTGCCATCACGCCCAACGACCTGAACACTGAAGCTTTCTTT
TRBV24-1	-	TRBJ2-1	-	CATSDPSDRNNEQFF	TGTGCCACCAGTGATCCCTCGGACAGAAACAATGAGCAGTTCTTC
TRBV15	-	TRBJ2-3	-	CATSRAWTASSTDTQYF	TGTGCCACCAGCAGAGCCTGGACAGCGTCTAGCACAGATACGCAGTATTTT
TRBV27	-	TRBJ2-1	-	CASSPHPRQEQFF	TGTGCCAGCAGTCCACATCCTCGACAGGAGCAGTTCTTC
TRBV7-2	TRBD2	TRBJ2-5	-	CACSPVRGGAETQYF	TGTGCCTGCAGCCCCGTGCGGGGGGGCGCGGAGACCCAGTACTTC
TRBV7-8	-	TRBJ1-1	-	CASSLRRGLEAFF	TGTGCCAGCAGCCTTCGACGGGGGCTTGAAGCTTTCTTT
TRBV4-1	-	TRBJ1-5	-	CASSQEAGPGSYQPQHF	TGCGCCAGCAGCCAAGAAGCGGGACCGGGGTCGTATCAGCCCCAGCATTTT
TRBV20-1	-	TRBJ2-7	few	CSARDPSTPRYEQYF	TGCAGTGCTAGAGATCCTTCGACTCCCCGTTACGAGCAGTACTTC
TRBV3-1	TRBD2	TRBJ2-1	-	CASSQGPGGYNEQFF	TGTGCCAGCAGCCAAGGACCGGGAGGCTACAATGAGCAGTTCTTC
TRBV28	-	TRBJ2-1	-	CASSPLLRDLYDNEQFF	TGTGCCAGCAGTCCCCTTCTCCGTGACTTGTATGACAATGAGCAGTTCTTC
TRBV20-1	-	TRBJ2-1	-	CSARDRIEQFF	TGCAGTGCTAGAGATAGGATTGAGCAGTTCTTC
TRBV29-1	-	TRBJ1-1	-	CSVWGETEAFF	TGCAGCGTATGGGGGGAGACTGAAGCTTTCTTT
TRBV20-1	-	TRBJ2-3	few	CSAPAGTLSTATQYF	TGCAGTGCCCCAGCCGGGACGTTGAGTACAGCTACGCAGTATTTT
TRBV2	-	TRBJ2-5	-	CASVEGLIKETQYF	TGTGCCAGTGTGGAGGGATTAATAAAAGAGACCCAGTACTTC
TRBV5-1	-	TRBJ2-2	-	CASTIIGGANTGELFF	TGCGCCAGCACCATTATCGGGGGAGCGAACACCGGGGAGCTGTTTTTT
TRBV7-2	-	TRBJ2-1	few	CASSLWVGGNEQFF	TGTGCCAGCAGCTTATGGGTAGGGGGAAATGAGCAGTTCTTC